This TCR beta chain emerged from a study of T cell responses to AZD1222 COVID-19 vaccine. The CDR3 is 12 residues long. The germline CDR1 and CDR2 sequences are MNHEY and SVGAGI. With 5 bases removed from V and 11 bases from J, the gap between germline ends came to 10 bases. The method was immunoSEQ multiplex PCR; TCRdb's version includes in-frame clones alone and lacks a portion of them. Here the sample spans around 60,000 clones, under 95% being singletons. This chain joins TRBV6-5 and TRBJ1-6, with unresolved D. Sequencing was performed on peripheral blood, taken 28 days after the second dose of the MenACWY control vaccine. The TCR was taken from an adult who received the MenACWY meningococcal vaccine as a control. CDR3 in amino acids: CASSMRSPPLHF. CDR3 nucleotide sequence: TGTGCCAGCAGTATGAGATCCCCACCCCTCCACTTT.